This entry lists 30 T cell receptor beta chains sequenced from one sample in a study of blood T cell repertoires in COVID-19. Generated by immunoSEQ multiplex PCR, the TCRdb table keeps only in-frame clones and is missing some. The table includes 55,000 to 90,000 clones, 88% detected once. The specimen was peripheral blood. The origin of the receptors is a human donor in a cohort sampled during active COVID-19.

V is TRBV28 and J is TRBJ1-2; D unresolved. The CDR3 spans 12 residues. Trimming removed 7 bases from V and 1 base from J, with 7 bases in between. The germline V gene encodes CDR1 MDHEN and CDR2 SYDVKM. The CDR3 region is CASTRDNYGYTF. CDR3 sequence (DNA): TGTGCCAGCACTCGAGATAACTATGGCTACACCTTC.

The rearrangement joins TRBV6-1 to TRBJ1-1; D is unclear. Per the germline V gene, CDR1 is MNHNS and CDR2 is SASEGT. The CDR3 sequence is 12 residues long. V dropped 1 base and J dropped 6 bases, with 6 bases sitting between them. The CDR3: CASSEESPEAFF. The CDR3 bases are TGTGCCAGCAGTGAAGAGAGTCCTGAAGCTTTCTTT.

The V call is TRBV5-5, the J call TRBJ1-1; D is unclear. This CDR3 is built from 13 residues. CDR1 is SGHKS and CDR2 is YYEKEE in the germline V gene (reference sequence). With 0 bases removed from V and 3 bases from J, the gap between germline ends came to 6 bases. In DNA form, the CDR3 reads TGTGCCAGCAGCTTGGGGGCCTACACTGAAGCTTTCTTT. Translating it yields CASSLGAYTEAFF.

The gene calls are TRBV24-1 and TRBJ1-1; D remains ambiguous. The CDR3 is 14 amino acids. Germline CDR1 and CDR2: KGHDR and SFDVKD. V lost 3 bases to trimming and J lost 3 bases, with 10 bases between them. For the CDR3, the DNA is TGTGCCACCAGTGATCCCCCACGGTACACTGAAGCTTTCTTT. This gives the protein CATSDPPRYTEAFF.

The CDR3 here is CASDRGAEAFF. CDR3 DNA sequence: TGTGCCAGTGACAGGGGCGCTGAAGCTTTCTTT. This sequence joins TRBV11-2 and TRBJ1-1; TRBD1 agrees at 8 bases. Trimming took 9 bases from V and 6 from J; bases not matched to a gene: 3. CDR1 is SGHAT, CDR2 FQNNGV, per germline. The CDR3 is made up of 11 amino acids.

The V gene is TRBV5-1, the J gene TRBJ2-2; D not certain. CDR1 is SGHRS, CDR2 YFSETQ, per germline. The CDR3 sequence is 16 residues long. V lost 0 bases and J 4 bases, leaving 13 bases between the germline ends. CDR3 in DNA: TGCGCCAGCAGCTTGGGTCCAGGATTGAGCACCGGGGAGCTGTTTTTT. It encodes CASSLGPGLSTGELFF.

The gene calls are TRBV27 and TRBJ2-3; D gene uncertain. The CDR3 consists of 15 residues. Trimming cost V 0 bases and J 0 bases, with 7 bases left between them. Germline lookup yields CDR1 MNHEY and CDR2 SMNVEV (reference sequence). The CDR3 is CASSLSSPSTDTQYF. Written as DNA, the CDR3 is TGTGCCAGCAGTTTATCGAGTCCAAGCACAGATACGCAGTATTTT.

This rearrangement joins TRBV5-1 to TRBJ2-5, with D perhaps TRBD1 (7 bases). The germline V gene has CDR1 SGHRS and CDR2 YFSETQ. Trimming left V 3 bases short and J 1 base short, with 13 bases between. This CDR3 is 15 amino acids long. In DNA form, the CDR3 reads TGCGCCAGCAGCTCCGGAGGGGGCGCCCAAGAGACCCAGTACTTC. Its translation is CASSSGGGAQETQYF. Full variable domain (remainder filled in from reference TRBV5-1 and TRBJ2-5): KAGVTQTPRYLIKTRGQQVTLSCSPISGHRSVSWYQQTPGQGLQFLFEYFSETQRNKGNFPGRFSGRQFSNSRSEMNVSTLELGDSALYLCASSSGGGAQETQYFGPGTRLLVL.

The chain is built from TRBV5-4 and TRBJ2-1; 13 positions agree with TRBD2. V trimming: 1 base; J trimming: 13 bases; junction bases outside the gene matches: 8. Germline CDR1 is SGHNT and CDR2 is YYREEE (reference sequence). The CDR3 consists of 15 residues. CDR3: CASSLTGLAGAHQFF. CDR3 bases: TGTGCCAGCAGCTTGACCGGACTAGCGGGAGCCCATCAGTTCTTC.

The J gene is TRBJ2-3, the V gene TRBV28, with D perhaps TRBD1 (6 bases). This CDR3 is built from 16 residues. Germline assignment: CDR1 MDHEN and CDR2 SYDVKM. V gave up 3 bases and J gave up 0 bases, with 13 bases separating them. The CDR3: CASSFNQGFSTDTQYF. In DNA form, the CDR3 reads TGTGCCAGCAGTTTTAATCAGGGGTTCAGCACAGATACGCAGTATTTT.

The chain links TRBV29-1 to TRBJ2-5; D not certain. The germline CDR1 and CDR2 sequences are SQVTM and ANQGSEA. The V gene lost 0 bases and the J gene lost 2 bases, with 7 bases spanning the gap. CDR3 size: 13 residues. The CDR3 is CSVEDGLQETQYF. CDR3 DNA: TGCAGCGTTGAAGATGGGCTACAAGAGACCCAGTACTTC.

The chain employs TRBV7-2 and TRBJ2-7; the match to TRBD1 covers 7 bases. Trimming removed 5 bases from V and 2 bases from J; junction bases left unmatched: 6. The CDR3 consists of 14 residues. Per germline, CDR1 SGHTA and CDR2 FQGNSA. CDR3 residues: CASSVGTEAYEQYF. The DNA of the CDR3 is TGTGCCAGCAGCGTAGGGACAGAAGCCTACGAGCAGTACTTC.

The rearrangement joins TRBV20-1 to TRBJ1-2; weak D call: TRBD1 (5 bases). Trimming pared 7 bases from V and 4 bases from J, leaving 10 bases between. The CDR3 totals 11 residues. CDR1 and CDR2 from the germline V gene are DFQATT and SNEGSKA (reference sequence). The CDR3 DNA is TGCAGTGTTACCGACAGCTATGGCTACACCTTC. Its protein is CSVTDSYGYTF.

The chain couples TRBV27 to TRBJ2-7; no clear D. V was shortened by 5 bases and J by 0 bases, with 11 bases between the two germline ends. CDR3 length equals 14 residues. Germline CDR1 reads MNHEY; CDR2 reads SMNVEV (reference sequence). Here the CDR3 DNA reads TGTGCCAGCAGTCCAGACTGGCTCTCCTACGAGCAGTACTTC. Protein: CASSPDWLSYEQYF.

The sample holds one count of this clone. The chain combines TRBV7-9 with TRBJ2-7; 8 bases agree with TRBD2. CDR1 and CDR2 (germline): SEHNR, FQNEAQ (reference sequence). This CDR3 is 17 amino acids long. The V gene end was trimmed by 4 bases and the J gene end by 2 bases; junction bases not matched to a gene: 13. CDR3 region: CASSSPSSGTQTYEQYF. CDR3 in DNA: TGTGCCAGCAGCTCCCCGAGTAGCGGGACCCAGACCTACGAGCAGTACTTC.

The V and J genes are TRBV24-1 and TRBJ1-4, with TRBD1 identical over 7 bases. J lost 4 bases, V lost 2 bases, and 6 bases had no gene match. The CDR3 has 16 amino acids. Germline V lookup: CDR1 KGHDR, CDR2 SFDVKD. The DNA of the CDR3 is TGTGCCACCAGTGATTCACAACAGGGGATTAATGAAAAACTGTTTTTT. Translating it yields CATSDSQQGINEKLFF.

The rearrangement joins TRBV5-4 to TRBJ1-4; TRBD1 agrees at 8 bases. This CDR3 contains 16 residues. Trimming removed 4 bases from V and 2 bases from J; junction bases left unmatched: 7. Germline loops: CDR1 SGHNT, CDR2 YYREEE (reference sequence). CDR3 DNA sequence: TGTGCCAGCAGCCCCGGGACAGGACAGACTAATGAAAAACTGTTTTTT. It is translated as CASSPGTGQTNEKLFF.

V is TRBV7-8 and J is TRBJ1-2, with D maybe TRBD1 (6 bases). Trimming stripped 2 bases from V and 7 bases from J, with 11 bases between. This CDR3 is 13 amino acids long. The germline gives CDR1 SGHVS, CDR2 FQNEAQ. CDR3 region: CASSLRQEVGYTF. The CDR3 nucleotides are TGTGCCAGCAGCTTACGACAGGAAGTTGGCTACACCTTC.

This clone has just a few counts. The chain joins TRBV15 to TRBJ2-1; 8 bases fit TRBD2. The germline V gene encodes CDR1 LNHNV and CDR2 YYDKDF (reference sequence). There are 19 residues in the CDR3. J was trimmed by 8 bases and V by 1 base; bases with no gene match: 19. The DNA for the CDR3 is TGTGCCACCAGCAGAGGCTCTCGCCCCGGGACTAGTTCATTTGATGAGCAGTTCTTC. It is translated as CATSRGSRPGTSSFDEQFF.

V gene TRBV6-5 combines with J gene TRBJ1-1; 9 bases line up with TRBD1. CDR1 is MNHEY and CDR2 is SVGAGI in the germline V gene. V was clipped by 11 bases and J by 6 bases; unmatched bases: 10. The CDR3 is made up of 13 amino acids. In DNA, the CDR3 is TGTGCCTCCGCGGACAGGGGTTTGCCTGAAGCTTTCTTT. Its translation is CASADRGLPEAFF.

This sequence joins TRBV4-1 and TRBJ2-7; 7 nucleotides match TRBD1. Trimming took 3 bases from V and 5 from J; bases not matched to a gene: 7. This CDR3 has 14 amino acids. Germline V gene data show CDR1 as MGHRA and CDR2 as YSYEKL. This CDR3 reads CASSQHRGTHEQYV. In DNA, the CDR3 is TGCGCCAGCAGCCAGCACAGGGGTACTCACGAGCAGTACGTC.

The V and J genes are TRBV6-5 and TRBJ2-7, with D perhaps matching TRBD1 (5 bases). Germline V gives CDR1 MNHEY, CDR2 SVGAGI. V was pared by 7 bases and J by 4 bases, with 17 bases between. The CDR3 covers 14 residues. The CDR3: CASTKAQGGYEQYF. CDR3 DNA sequence: TGTGCCAGCACCAAGGCGCAGGGTGGTTACGAGCAGTACTTC.

The chain couples TRBV7-2 to TRBJ2-3; 7 nucleotides line up with TRBD2. The CDR3 consists of 14 residues. The junction had 6 bases not matched to a gene; V was cut back by 5 bases and J by 4 bases. In germline, CDR1 is SGHTA, CDR2 FQGNSA. The CDR3 here is CASSQTSSADTQYF. The CDR3 coding sequence is TGTGCCAGCAGCCAGACTAGCTCCGCAGATACGCAGTATTTT.

CDR3: CASSSSTGIRNYGYTF. As DNA, the CDR3 is TGTGCCAGCAGTTCATCCACAGGGATACGTAACTATGGCTACACCTTC. The chain carries TRBV6-5 and TRBJ1-2; TRBD1 is a possible D gene (6 bases). CDR3 length equals 16 residues. In germline, CDR1 is MNHEY, CDR2 SVGAGI. Trimming removed 4 bases at V and 1 base at J, with 16 bases between.

In this sample, this clone turned up once. The genes are TRBV7-8 and TRBJ1-2; TRBD1 matches 9 bases. Germline V lookup: CDR1 SGHVS, CDR2 FQNEAQ. V gave up 4 bases and J gave up 8 bases; unmatched junction bases: 8. The CDR3 covers 14 residues. Here the CDR3 reads CASSSDRDRVGYTF. The CDR3 DNA reads TGTGCCAGCAGCTCAGACCGGGACAGGGTAGGCTACACCTTC.

V usage is TRBV4-1 and J usage is TRBJ2-1; D remains ambiguous. V gave up 0 bases and J gave up 1 base, with 10 bases separating them. The CDR3 is 16 residues long. Per the germline V gene, CDR1 is MGHRA and CDR2 is YSYEKL. In DNA form, the CDR3 reads TGCGCCAGCAGCCAAGACCCCGGAGAGTCCTACAATGAGCAGTTCTTC. It codes for CASSQDPGESYNEQFF.

CDR3 DNA sequence: TGTGCCAGCAGTTTAAACGAAGCGACCCAGTACTTC. It translates to CASSLNEATQYF. The genes are TRBV12-3 or TRBV12-4 and TRBJ2-5; D is undetermined. CDR3 length: 12 residues. The V end lost 2 bases, the J end lost 7 bases, and 8 bases lay between the germline ends.

The sample holds one count of this clone. The CDR3 loop is CASSFFPPTSGRRNEQFF. The CDR3 DNA sequence: TGTGCCAGCAGCTTTTTCCCCCCGACTAGCGGGAGGCGCAATGAGCAGTTCTTC. V is TRBV7-9 and J is TRBJ2-1; 13 nucleotides line up with TRBD2. Germline V gene data show CDR1 as SEHNR and CDR2 as FQNEAQ (reference sequence). V lost 3 bases, J lost 6 bases, and 11 bases stayed unmatched. The CDR3 runs to 18 residues. Variable domain in full (rest from reference TRBV7-9 and TRBJ2-1): DTGVSQNPRHKITKRGQNVTFRCDPISEHNRLYWYRQTLGQGPEFLTYFQNEAQLEKSRLLSDRFSAERPKGSFSTLEIQRTEQGDSAMYLCASSFFPPTSGRRNEQFFGPGTRLTVL.

The chain combines TRBV4-2 with TRBJ2-3, with TRBD2 identical over 7 bases. The germline V gene encodes CDR1 LGHNA and CDR2 YNFKEQ. With V trimmed by 1 base and J by 2 bases, 6 bases remained unmatched. The CDR3 runs to 16 residues. The CDR3 reads CASSQGTGTTTDTQYF. CDR3 coding DNA: TGTGCCAGCAGCCAAGGGACCGGGACTACCACAGATACGCAGTATTTT.

The chain couples TRBV5-1 to TRBJ2-3, with a tentative D call TRBD1 (6 bases). V lost 3 bases and J lost 0, with 17 bases in between. Germline CDR1 reads SGHRS; CDR2 reads YFSETQ. The CDR3 is 17 amino acids. The CDR3 DNA sequence: TGCGCCAGCAGCTCCCTCGAACAGGGATTTAGCACAGATACGCAGTATTTT. Its translation: CASSSLEQGFSTDTQYF.